This T cell receptor beta chain was recorded in a study of control samples from healthy donors and cancer patients. The ends were cut back, 7 bases at V and 13 bases at J, with 17 bases in the middle. Germline assignment: CDR1 LNHDA and CDR2 SQIVND (reference sequence). CDR3 length: 12 residues. Libraries were prepared by immunoSEQ multiplex PCR; TCRdb keeps only in-frame clonotypes and omits some of them. The table records about 64,000 clones, more than 85% of them present only once. This rearrangement joins TRBV19 to TRBJ1-3; no reliable D call. The source is a man aged 35-49 years with colorectal cancer. Input material: PBMCs. The CDR3 loop is CASKGQLEGIYF. CDR3 bases: TGTGCCAGTAAAGGGCAGTTGGAAGGGATATATTTT. Filled out from reference TRBV19 and TRBJ1-3, the complete variable domain reads DGGITQSPKYLFRKEGQNVTLSCEQNLNHDAMYWYRQDPGQGLRLIYYSQIVNDFQKGDIAEGYSVSREKKESFPLTVTSAQKNPTAFYLCASKGQLEGIYFGEGSWLTVV.